This TCR beta chain was profiled in a study of blood T cell repertoires in COVID-19. Original methodology: Amplification with reference gene primers provided the estimates of nucleated cell counts. Generated by immunoSEQ multiplex PCR, the TCRdb table keeps only in-frame clones and is missing some. D and trimming come from the DNA, and the V and J calls and clone size come from that table. The data hold about 140,000 clones, with less than 85% observed a single time. The ends were cut back, 2 bases at V and 1 base at J, with 13 bases in the middle. CDR1 and CDR2 (germline): SGHTA, FQGTGA. This CDR3 is built from 16 residues.

This chain joins TRBV7-3 and TRBJ2-3; no firm D call. The sequenced sample consisted of peripheral blood. The clonotype originates from a woman of 80 years or more in a cohort sampled during active or convalescent COVID-19. Here the CDR3 reads CASSLGHPLGTDTQYF. As DNA, the CDR3 is TGTGCCAGCAGCTTAGGCCATCCCCTCGGCACAGATACGCAGTATTTT. The complete variable domain, with remaining parts taken from reference TRBV7-3 and TRBJ2-3, reads GAGVSQTPSNKVTEKGKYVELRCDPISGHTALYWYRQSLGQGPEFLIYFQGTGAADDSGLPNDRFFAVRPEGSVSTLKIQRTERGDSAVYLCASSLGHPLGTDTQYFGPGTRLTVL.